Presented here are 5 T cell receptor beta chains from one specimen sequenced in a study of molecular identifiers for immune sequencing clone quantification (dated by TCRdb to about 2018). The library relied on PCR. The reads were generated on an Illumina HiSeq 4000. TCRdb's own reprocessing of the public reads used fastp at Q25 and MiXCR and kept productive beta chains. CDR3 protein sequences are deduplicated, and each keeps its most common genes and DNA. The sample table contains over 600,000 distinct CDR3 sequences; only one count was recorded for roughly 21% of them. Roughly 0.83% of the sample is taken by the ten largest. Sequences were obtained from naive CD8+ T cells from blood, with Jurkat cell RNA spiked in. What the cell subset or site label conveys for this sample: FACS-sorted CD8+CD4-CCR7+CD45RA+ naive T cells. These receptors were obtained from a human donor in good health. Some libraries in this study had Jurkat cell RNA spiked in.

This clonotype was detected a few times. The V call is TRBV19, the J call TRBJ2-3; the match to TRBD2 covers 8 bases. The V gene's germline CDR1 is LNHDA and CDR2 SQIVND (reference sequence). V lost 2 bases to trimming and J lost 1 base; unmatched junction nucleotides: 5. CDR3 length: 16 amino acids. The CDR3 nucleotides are TGTGCCAGTAGTATAAGGAGCGGGGGCCGCACAGATACGCAGTATTTT. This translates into CASSIRSGGRTDTQYF.

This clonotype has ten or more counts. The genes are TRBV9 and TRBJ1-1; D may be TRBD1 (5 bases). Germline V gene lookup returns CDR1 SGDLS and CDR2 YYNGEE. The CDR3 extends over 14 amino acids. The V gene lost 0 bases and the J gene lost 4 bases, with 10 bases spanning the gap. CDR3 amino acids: CASSVAGGGTEAFF. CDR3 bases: TGTGCCAGCAGCGTAGCTGGTGGGGGCACTGAAGCTTTCTTT. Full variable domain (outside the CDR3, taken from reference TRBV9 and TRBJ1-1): DSGVTQTPKHLITATGQRVTLRCSPRSGDLSVYWYQQSLDQGLQFLIQYYNGEERAKGNILERFSAQQFPDLHSELNLSSLELGDSALYFCASSVAGGGTEAFFGQGTRLTVV.

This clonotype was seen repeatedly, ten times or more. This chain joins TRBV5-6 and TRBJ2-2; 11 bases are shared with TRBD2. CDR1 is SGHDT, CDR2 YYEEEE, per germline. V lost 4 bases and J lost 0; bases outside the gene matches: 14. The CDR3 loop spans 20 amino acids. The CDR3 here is CASSVSPGLAATANTGELFF. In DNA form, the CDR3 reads TGTGCCAGCAGCGTAAGCCCGGGACTAGCGGCAACAGCGAACACCGGGGAGCTGTTTTTT.

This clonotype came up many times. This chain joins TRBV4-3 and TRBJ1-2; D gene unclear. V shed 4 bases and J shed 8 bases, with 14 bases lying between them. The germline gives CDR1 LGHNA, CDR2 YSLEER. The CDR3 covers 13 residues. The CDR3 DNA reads TGCGCCAGCAGCCCCCAAGAGGGATACGGCTACACCTTC. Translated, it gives CASSPQEGYGYTF.

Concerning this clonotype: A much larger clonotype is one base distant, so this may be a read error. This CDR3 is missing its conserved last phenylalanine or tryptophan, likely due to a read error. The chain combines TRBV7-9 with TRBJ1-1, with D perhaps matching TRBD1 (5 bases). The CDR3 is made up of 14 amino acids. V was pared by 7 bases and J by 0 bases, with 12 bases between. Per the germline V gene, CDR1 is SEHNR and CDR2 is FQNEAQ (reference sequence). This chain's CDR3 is CASTLTEMNTEAFL. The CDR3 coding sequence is TGTGCCAGCACCTTGACAGAAATGAACACTGAAGCTTTCCTT.